Sequencing of this T cell receptor beta chain was carried out in a study of cytomegalovirus exposure and HLA in healthy donors. Points from the study as a whole: In vitro work confirmed that a few CMV-associated chains recognize CMV antigens.

The PCR employed 60 Vbeta primers together with 13 Jbeta primers. Using immunoSEQ multiplex PCR, the repertoire was profiled, and TCRdb retains in-frame clones only, with some absent. The sample lists approximately 150,000 clones, roughly two thirds seen once, with roughly 1.8% in the top ten. In germline, CDR1 is SGHTA, CDR2 FQGNSA. Trimming took off 2 bases at V and 4 bases at J, with 12 bases between the two ends. The CDR3 contains 15 residues. Remarks on this clone: The antigen remains undetermined.

The clonotype originates from a male donor in good health and CMV-seronegative. The sample was PBMCs. The V call is TRBV7-2, the J call TRBJ2-1; a possible D gene is TRBD2 (5 bases). The DNA for the CDR3 is TGTGCCAGCAGCTTACGCCGGGGTACGTACAATGAGCAGTTCTTC. It specifies CASSLRRGTYNEQFF.